The 27 T cell receptor beta chains below all came from one sample that was sequenced in a study of T cell repertoires in cytomegalovirus infection. TCRdb itself ran the reads through MiXCR, one entry per CDR3 protein. The sample consists of roughly 77,000 distinct CDR3 sequences, 3% to 4% of them appearing once. What was sequenced was PBMCs. These receptor sequences come from a human donor in good health (CMV status not recorded). Some clones in this sample may be carry-over from other donors' samples.

There are many counts of this clonotype. This rearrangement joins TRBV12-3 or TRBV12-4 to TRBJ1-4; D is unclear. CDR3 length: 14 residues. V was clipped by 3 bases and J by 4 bases, with 9 bases between them. The CDR3 loop is CASSFRTINEKLFF. Written as DNA, the CDR3 is TGTGCCAGCAGTTTCAGGACGATTAATGAAAAACTGTTTTTT.

This clonotype was observed many times. In DNA form, the CDR3 reads TGTGCCAGCACCCGAATCCGGGACATCATGTCCTACAATGAGCAGTTCTTC. This codes for CASTRIRDIMSYNEQFF. This rearrangement joins TRBV12-3 or TRBV12-4 to TRBJ2-1; D is perhaps TRBD1 (6 bases). Deletions cut 7 bases from V and 1 base from J, with 20 bases between. The CDR3 extends over 17 amino acids.

The chain combines TRBV23-1 with TRBJ1-1; the D gene is possibly TRBD1 (5 bases). Being an ORF, TRBV23-1 has a function that is uncertain. The CDR3 contains 18 residues. The V and J ends lost 0 bases and 4 bases respectively, with 21 bases between them. CDR3 loop: CASSQSKGRGSFSTEAFF. The CDR3 bases are TGCGCCAGCAGTCAATCGAAGGGGCGCGGTTCATTTTCCACTGAAGCTTTCTTT.

This clonotype was detected many times. The chain uses TRBV6-2 or TRBV6-3 and TRBJ1-1; D call uncertain. V was cut by 2 bases and J by 8 bases, with 9 bases left in between. Germline CDR1 is MNHEY and CDR2 is SVGEGT. CDR3 size: 12 residues. CDR3 protein: CASSYASTEAFF. CDR3 nucleotides: TGTGCCAGCAGTTACGCCTCTACAGAAGCTTTCTTT.

This clonotype was recorded at least ten times. This chain connects TRBV7-2 to TRBJ1-6; 8 bases are a match to TRBD1. Trimming at V came to 0 bases and at J to 10 bases, leaving 5 bases not matched to a gene. There are 15 residues in the CDR3. The germline V gene has CDR1 SGHTA and CDR2 FQGNSA. The DNA of the CDR3 is TGTGCCAGCAGCTTAGCGCAGGGGGCTCGCTCACCCCTCCACTTT. Protein sequence: CASSLAQGARSPLHF.

This clonotype appeared many times. The CDR3 protein is CAISEPQVRAREQFF. DNA of the CDR3: TGTGCCATCAGTGAGCCCCAGGTGAGGGCCCGGGAGCAGTTCTTC. The chain has TRBV10-3 and TRBJ2-1; D is perhaps TRBD2 (5 bases). Germline V gene lookup returns CDR1 ENHRY and CDR2 SYGVKD. Trimming cost V 2 bases and J 10 bases, with 18 bases left between them. The CDR3 has 15 amino acids.

This clonotype was observed a few times. The chain joins TRBV7-2 to TRBJ2-1, with D possibly TRBD2 on 6 matching bases. Germline V lookup: CDR1 SGHTA, CDR2 FQGNSA. The CDR3 has 16 residues. V was pared by 5 bases and J by 8 bases, with 22 bases between. The CDR3 bases are TGTGCCAGCAGCCCCATGGACTACCAAAAGACGGATGAGCAGTTCTTC. Translated, it gives CASSPMDYQKTDEQFF.

This clonotype has ten or more counts. This chain uses TRBV7-6 with TRBJ2-7, with 14 bases matching TRBD2. This CDR3 is built from 17 residues. After removal of 1 base from V and 1 base from J, the junction contained 3 bases not matched to a gene. Germline-derived CDR1 and CDR2 are SGHVS and FNYEAQ. CDR3 amino acids: CASSLGLAGGQSYEQYF. The CDR3 nucleotides read TGTGCCAGCAGCTTAGGACTAGCGGGGGGGCAGTCCTACGAGCAGTACTTC.

This clonotype was seen repeatedly, ten times or more. The genes are TRBV7-2 and TRBJ1-6; D call uncertain. From germline, CDR1 is SGHTA and CDR2 FQGNSA. The CDR3 sequence is 14 residues long. V was pared by 4 bases and J by 5 bases, with 9 bases between. The CDR3 region has the DNA TGTGCCAGCAGCTCCCGGAATGATAATTCACCCCTCCACTTT. Its protein product is CASSSRNDNSPLHF.

This clonotype was observed at least ten times. The chain employs TRBV4-1 and TRBJ1-1; D remains ambiguous. Deletions cut 0 bases from V and 7 bases from J, with 9 bases between. The CDR3 contains 13 residues. CDR1 is MGHRA and CDR2 is YSYEKL in the germline V gene. For the CDR3, the DNA is TGCGCCAGCAGCCAAGATGGGGAGATTGAAGCTTTCTTT. It specifies CASSQDGEIEAFF.

This clonotype was recorded at least ten times. This chain connects TRBV10-3 to TRBJ2-5, with 11 bases identical to TRBD2. The length of the CDR3 is 21 residues. CDR1 is ENHRY, CDR2 SYGVKD, per germline. V was pared by 10 bases and J by 1 base, with 26 bases of the junction left unmatched. The CDR3 region is CATRGVRARLAGSSGQETQYF. The CDR3, as DNA: TGTGCCACCCGGGGGGTTCGGGCAAGACTAGCGGGATCCTCCGGCCAAGAGACCCAGTACTTC.

This clonotype was observed many times. This chain connects TRBV20-1 to TRBJ2-5; D gene uncertain. The ends were cut back, 3 bases at V and 4 bases at J, with 12 bases in the middle. The CDR3 contains 13 residues. Per germline, CDR1 DFQATT and CDR2 SNEGSKA (reference sequence). The CDR3 coding sequence is TGCAGTGCTAGCCCCTTAGCCCGAGAGACCCAGTACTTC. It yields the protein CSASPLARETQYF.

This clonotype was counted ten times or more. The chain has TRBV12-3 or TRBV12-4 and TRBJ2-1; maybe TRBD1 (6 bases). V was clipped by 6 bases and J by 9 bases, with 12 bases between them. This CDR3 comprises 12 residues. CDR3 in amino acids: CASSPQGFEQFF. DNA of the CDR3: TGTGCCAGCAGCCCACAGGGTTTTGAGCAGTTCTTC.

The sample holds many counts of this clonotype. The chain carries TRBV5-4 and TRBJ1-2; no clear D. Germline V CDR1 and CDR2: SGHNT, YYREEE (reference sequence). The CDR3 is 11 amino acids. Trimming took 0 bases from V and 12 from J, leaving 9 bases between them. CDR3 sequence (DNA): TGTGCCAGCAGCTTGGGGGTTGTACACACCTTC. Translating it yields CASSLGVVHTF.

There are many counts of this clonotype. The rearrangement links TRBV24-1 to TRBJ1-2; no clear D gene. Germline V lookup: CDR1 KGHDR, CDR2 SFDVKD. Between the trimmed V and J ends, which lost 5 bases and 8 bases, there was a span of 11 bases. The CDR3 consists of 12 residues. The CDR3 DNA sequence: TGTGCCACCAGTGGTTACCGGGGAGGCTACACCTTC. Residues: CATSGYRGGYTF.

This clonotype appeared many times. This chain links TRBV7-8 with TRBJ2-1; 8 positions match TRBD2. V dropped 2 bases and J dropped 2; count of bases not matched to a gene: 2. This CDR3 is 15 amino acids long. Per germline, CDR1 SGHVS and CDR2 FQNEAQ. CDR3 in DNA: TGTGCCAGCAGCTTACAAGCGGGGGCCTACAATGAGCAGTTCTTC. This codes for CASSLQAGAYNEQFF.

This clonotype was seen only once. A much larger clone lies one base from this, so it may be a read error. Without the conserved terminal phenylalanine or tryptophan, this CDR3 likely stems from a read error. The genes are TRBV5-6 and TRBJ1-5; D call uncertain. Germline V gives CDR1 SGHDT, CDR2 YYEEEE. This CDR3 has 16 residues. V lost 0 bases and J lost 3, with 13 bases in between. CDR3 sequence reads: CASSLAGGLLNQPQHI. In DNA, the CDR3 is TGTGCCAGCAGCTTGGCCGGAGGTCTTCTCAATCAGCCCCAGCATATT.

This clonotype was seen ten or more times. This rearrangement joins TRBV5-1 to TRBJ1-2, with D perhaps TRBD1 (6 bases). Germline V gene sequence: CDR1 SGHRS, CDR2 YFSETQ. CDR3 length equals 16 residues. V was pared by 0 bases and J by 6 bases, with 18 bases between. CDR3 bases: TGCGCCAGCAGCTTGGAACCGGGGGCAGGAGTTAATGGCTACACCTTC. The encoded protein is CASSLEPGAGVNGYTF.

The chain links TRBV28 to TRBJ2-7; possibly TRBD1 or TRBD2 for D (5 bases each). V lost 5 bases and J 6 bases, leaving 20 bases between the germline ends. This CDR3 region has 15 residues. Germline assignment: CDR1 MDHEN and CDR2 SYDVKM. CDR3 coding DNA: TGTGCCAGCAGTGGTCGGGTTCGAGGGGCGGTCGAGCAGTACTTC. Protein: CASSGRVRGAVEQYF.

This clonotype was seen a handful of times. The rearrangement links TRBV9 to TRBJ2-7; D might be TRBD1 or TRBD2, each matching 6 bases. Trimming shortened V by 3 bases and J by 3 bases, and 13 bases separated the two germline ends. Germline V CDR1 and CDR2: SGDLS, YYNGEE. This CDR3 has 14 amino acids. For the CDR3, the DNA is TGTGCCAGCAGCGCCCTAGGAGGGGGCTACGAGCAGTACTTC. Translation: CASSALGGGYEQYF.

This clonotype has ten or more counts. The chain uses TRBV19 and TRBJ2-1, with 8 bases identical to TRBD2. The V segment lost 5 bases and the J segment 4 bases; nucleotides outside the gene matches: 10. The V gene's germline CDR1 is LNHDA and CDR2 SQIVND (reference sequence). The CDR3 contains 16 residues. The CDR3 bases are TGTGCCAGTAGTGGACCACTAGCGGACCTTTACAATGAGCAGTTCTTC. Protein product: CASSGPLADLYNEQFF.

This clonotype was found many times. The gene calls are TRBV7-2 and TRBJ2-5; 8 bases align to TRBD2. From germline, CDR1 is SGHTA and CDR2 FQGNSA. The V segment lost 4 bases and the J segment 3 bases; nucleotides outside the gene matches: 4. This CDR3 comprises 14 residues. The CDR3 loop is CASSSSGWEETQYF. The DNA of the CDR3 is TGTGCCAGCAGCTCTAGCGGGTGGGAAGAGACCCAGTACTTC. The variable domain in full, with the rest retrieved from reference TRBV7-2 and TRBJ2-5, is GAGVSQSPSNKVTEKGKDVELRCDPISGHTALYWYRQSLGQGLEFLIYFQGNSAPDKSGLPSDRFSAERTGGSVSTLTIQRTQQEDSAVYLCASSSSGWEETQYFGPGTRLLVL.

The table lists this clonotype with many counts. The chain is built from TRBV6-1 and TRBJ1-2; D might be TRBD1 (6 bases). Trimming took 6 bases from V and 5 from J, leaving 19 bases between them. The CDR3 length is 15 residues. Germline lookup yields CDR1 MNHNS and CDR2 SASEGT. In DNA, the CDR3 is TGTGCCAGCAGCCCCTCAGGGGCCTGGGGGTATGGCTACACCTTC. As protein: CASSPSGAWGYGYTF.

In its sample, this clonotype was seen many times. V gene TRBV7-2 combines with J gene TRBJ2-3, with 10 bases matching TRBD2. Per germline, CDR1 SGHTA and CDR2 FQGNSA. With V trimmed by 5 bases and J by 0 bases, 11 bases remained unmatched. The CDR3 length is 18 residues. Written as DNA, the CDR3 is TGTGCCAGCAGCCCACGACTAGCGGGCGTCATTAGCACAGATACGCAGTATTTT. Translating gives CASSPRLAGVISTDTQYF.

This clonotype came up many times. V and J are TRBV7-2 and TRBJ2-7; D remains ambiguous. The CDR3 covers 13 residues. Germline assignment: CDR1 SGHTA and CDR2 FQGNSA. V was clipped by 1 base and J by 5 bases, with 9 bases between them. The CDR3 DNA sequence: TGTGCCAGCAGCTTAGACCACAGTGACGAGCAGTACTTC. Protein product: CASSLDHSDEQYF.

This clonotype appeared many times. The chain carries TRBV7-9 and TRBJ1-5, with TRBD1 as a possible D gene (5 bases). This CDR3 spans 12 amino acids. Germline V gives CDR1 SEHNR, CDR2 FQNEAQ (reference sequence). The ends were cut back, 4 bases at V and 7 bases at J, with 8 bases in the middle. DNA for the CDR3: TGTGCCAGCAGCTACGGGGACCAGCCCCAGCATTTT. It encodes CASSYGDQPQHF.

This clonotype occurred many times. The chain uses TRBV28 and TRBJ2-6; D is unresolved. CDR1 and CDR2 from the germline V gene are MDHEN and SYDVKM. This CDR3 comprises 15 residues. V was pared by 2 bases and J by 4 bases, with 9 bases between. This CDR3 reads CASSLDAWGANVLTF. For the CDR3, the DNA is TGTGCCAGCAGTTTAGACGCCTGGGGGGCCAACGTCCTGACTTTC.